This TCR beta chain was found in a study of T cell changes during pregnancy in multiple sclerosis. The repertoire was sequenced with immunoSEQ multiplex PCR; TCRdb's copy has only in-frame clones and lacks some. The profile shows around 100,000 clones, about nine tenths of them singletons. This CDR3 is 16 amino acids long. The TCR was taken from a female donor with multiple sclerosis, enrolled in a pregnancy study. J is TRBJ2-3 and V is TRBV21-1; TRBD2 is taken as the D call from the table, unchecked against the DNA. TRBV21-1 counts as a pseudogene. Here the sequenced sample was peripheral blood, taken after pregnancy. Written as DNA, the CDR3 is TGTGCCAGCAGCAGTTTGGGGGACGGGGAGGAGGATACGCAGTATTTT. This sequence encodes CASSSLGDGEEDTQYF.